What follows describes a single TCR beta chain. Its matching antigen is unknown. This sample was included in a study of T cell responses to AZD1222 COVID-19 vaccine. Study-wide findings and caveats: Spike-specific TCR breadth and depth rose after two AZD1222 doses.

The length of the CDR3 is 14 residues. CDR1 is SQVTM, CDR2 ANQGSEA, per germline. Trimming cost V 1 base and J 6 bases, with 13 bases left between them. The method was immunoSEQ multiplex PCR; TCRdb's version includes in-frame clones alone and lacks a portion of them. The table shows fewer than 150,000 clones, with approximately 84% occurring only once. The chain combines TRBV29-1 with TRBJ2-1; a possible D gene is TRBD1 (6 bases). The source is an adult in good health. The sequencing here drew on peripheral blood, taken on day 0 of AZD1222 vaccination. CDR3 residues: CSVEGVNRANEQFF. CDR3 DNA: TGCAGCGTTGAAGGGGTTAACAGGGCCAATGAGCAGTTCTTC.